This T cell receptor beta chain was recorded in a study of OX40 agonist ivuxolimab in advanced cancers. Study observations and caveats: Expanded peripheral T cells had an undetermined antigen specificity. Partial responders treated at 0.1-3.0 mg/kg exhibited clonal expansion among the lowest measured. There were, on average, more expanded clones in CD8+ T cells than in CD4+.

Blood was sampled at baseline, cycle 4 day 1, and cycle 7 day 1. TCRdb's table, derived via immunoSEQ multiplex PCR, lists solely in-frame clones and lacks some. The sample consists of tens of thousands of clones, roughly 92% of them appearing once. Worth noting for this clone: What it binds is unknown.

Per germline, CDR1 MNHEY and CDR2 SVGAGI. With 6 bases clipped from V and 7 bases from J, the junction kept 6 bases outside the gene matches. CDR3 length: 13 amino acids. This chain connects TRBV6-5 to TRBJ1-2; 9 bases are a match to TRBD1. This TCR was recovered from an adult with an advanced solid tumor such as melanoma, head and neck, liver or kidney cancer. The specimen comprised CD4+ or CD8+ T cells sorted from blood, sampled in a trial of the OX40 agonist ivuxolimab. Here the CDR3 reads CASRRDRERGYTF. CDR3 coding DNA: TGTGCCAGCAGGAGGGACAGGGAACGTGGCTACACCTTC.